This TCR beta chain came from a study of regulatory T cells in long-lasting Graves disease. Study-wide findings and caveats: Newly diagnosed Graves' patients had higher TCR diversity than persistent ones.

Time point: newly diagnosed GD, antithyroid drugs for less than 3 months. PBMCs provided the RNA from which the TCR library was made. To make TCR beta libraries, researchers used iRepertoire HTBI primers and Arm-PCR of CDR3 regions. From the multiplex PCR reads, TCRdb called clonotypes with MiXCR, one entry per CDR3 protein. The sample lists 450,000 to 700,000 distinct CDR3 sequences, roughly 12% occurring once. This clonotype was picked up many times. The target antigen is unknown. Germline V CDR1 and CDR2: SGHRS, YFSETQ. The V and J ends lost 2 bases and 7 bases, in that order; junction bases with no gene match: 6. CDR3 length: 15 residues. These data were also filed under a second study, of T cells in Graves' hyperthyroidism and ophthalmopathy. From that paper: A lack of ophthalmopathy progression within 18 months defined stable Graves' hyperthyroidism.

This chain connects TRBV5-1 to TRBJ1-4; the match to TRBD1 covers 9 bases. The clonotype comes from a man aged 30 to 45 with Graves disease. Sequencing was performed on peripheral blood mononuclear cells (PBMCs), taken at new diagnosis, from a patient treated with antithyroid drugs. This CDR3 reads CASSLSGQGLEKLFF. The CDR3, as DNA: TGCGCCAGCAGCTTATCGGGACAGGGCCTTGAAAAACTGTTTTTT. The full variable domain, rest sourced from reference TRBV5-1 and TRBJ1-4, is KAGVTQTPRYLIKTRGQQVTLSCSPISGHRSVSWYQQTPGQGLQFLFEYFSETQRNKGNFPGRFSGRQFSNSRSEMNVSTLELGDSALYLCASSLSGQGLEKLFFGSGTQLSVL.